One sample yielded the 23 T cell receptor beta chains listed below, sequenced in a study of CD8 T cells in ankylosing spondylitis. TCRdb reanalysed the 5' RACE reads using MiXCR and keeps one entry per CDR3 protein. The sample holds around 770,000 distinct CDR3 sequences; 12% are singletons and the top ten take 0.45% to 0.6%. General study points: Made up of 7 to 9 highly homologous variants, a TCR beta motif appeared characteristic of ankylosing spondylitis blood.

Their cognate antigens are unknown. Sequenced input: blood, either unsorted or a sorted T cell fraction (not recorded which). Receptors were obtained from a male donor with ankylosing spondylitis.

This clonotype occurred a few times. The chain is built from TRBV5-1 and TRBJ1-2; 7 bases map to TRBD1. V was pared by 4 bases and J by 7 bases, with 16 bases of the junction left unmatched. CDR3 size: 16 residues. In germline, CDR1 is SGHRS, CDR2 YFSETQ. The CDR3, as DNA: TGCGCCAGCAGCCCGGAGACCGGGACAGAGGCTGGTGGCTACACCTTC. This sequence encodes CASSPETGTEAGGYTF.

A word on this clonotype: A much bigger clone sits one base away, suggesting this may be a read error. V usage is TRBV29-1 and J usage is TRBJ1-2, with TRBD1 identical over 7 bases. J was trimmed by 5 bases and V by 7 bases; bases with no gene match: 7. This CDR3 has 12 residues. Germline assignment: CDR1 SQVTM and CDR2 ANQGSEA. For the CDR3, the DNA is TGCAGCGCCCCGGACAGGTTTTATGGCTACACCTTC. It yields the protein CSAPDRFYGYTF.

This clonotype was counted only a few times. The chain links TRBV20-1 to TRBJ2-2, with D hard to call. Trimming took 0 bases from V and 1 from J, leaving 15 bases between them. The germline V gene encodes CDR1 DFQATT and CDR2 SNEGSKA (reference sequence). This CDR3 comprises 17 residues. Written as DNA, the CDR3 is TGCAGTGCTAGAGATCTTCGCTCCCTCCTGAACACCGGGGAGCTGTTTTTT. This sequence encodes CSARDLRSLLNTGELFF.

This clonotype has only a few counts. The V gene is TRBV7-2, the J gene TRBJ2-5, with D perhaps TRBD1 (5 bases). V gave up 5 bases and J gave up 5 bases, with 12 bases separating them. Per germline, CDR1 SGHTA and CDR2 FQGNSA. This CDR3 has 13 residues. Here the CDR3 DNA reads TGTGCCAGCAGCAAAGGGGCCCGGGAGACCCAGTACTTC. It is translated as CASSKGARETQYF.

This clonotype has only a few counts. The chain uses TRBV10-3 and TRBJ2-7; D gene ambiguous. V shed 7 bases and J shed 7 bases, with 11 bases lying between them. The CDR3 runs 11 residues. Looked up from germline, CDR1 is ENHRY and CDR2 is SYGVKD. In nucleotides, the CDR3 is TGTGCCATCACAATCTCCGGGGAGCAGTACTTC. This sequence encodes CAITISGEQYF.

This clonotype was seen only a few times. The rearrangement uses TRBV2 and TRBJ2-5, with D possibly being TRBD1 (5 bases). The germline V gene has CDR1 SNHLY and CDR2 FYNNEI. Trimming took 2 bases from V and 7 from J, leaving 11 bases between them. The CDR3 totals 13 residues. Here the CDR3 DNA reads TGTGCCAGCAGTGAACAACTGCAGGGGACCCAGTACTTC. As protein: CASSEQLQGTQYF.

The chain has TRBV7-8 and TRBJ1-4; TRBD1 matches 8 bases. The CDR3 runs 14 residues. V dropped 2 bases and J dropped 8; count of bases not matched to a gene: 4. Germline CDR1 SGHVS, CDR2 FQNEAQ. Here the CDR3 reads CASSLWTGREKLFF. For the CDR3, the DNA is TGTGCCAGCAGCTTATGGACAGGGCGAGAAAAACTGTTTTTT. Supplemented by reference TRBV7-8 and TRBJ1-4, the full variable domain reads GAGVSQSPRYKVAKRGQDVALRCDPISGHVSLFWYQQALGQGPEFLTYFQNEAQLDKSGLPSDRFFAERPEGSVSTLKIQRTQQEDSAVYLCASSLWTGREKLFFGSGTQLSVL.

This clonotype was observed a handful of times. This chain links TRBV6-5 with TRBJ2-6; the D is unclear. The V gene lost 4 bases and the J gene lost 1 base, with 8 bases spanning the gap. Germline lookup yields CDR1 MNHEY and CDR2 SVGAGI. CDR3 size: 15 residues. CDR3 nucleotides: TGTGCCAGCAGTTCCTGGGGATCTGGGGCCAACGTCCTGACTTTC. This codes for CASSSWGSGANVLTF.

This clonotype was seen only a few times. This sequence joins TRBV20-1 and TRBJ2-1; D is unclear. There are 13 residues in the CDR3. The V end lost 0 bases, the J end lost 9 bases, and 12 bases lay between the germline ends. The germline CDR1 and CDR2 sequences are DFQATT and SNEGSKA (reference sequence). The CDR3 sequence: CSARDFRISEQFF. CDR3 nucleotides: TGCAGTGCTAGAGATTTCCGTATCTCTGAGCAGTTCTTC.

This clonotype was detected many times. This chain uses TRBV4-1 with TRBJ2-1, with 8 bases matching TRBD2. From germline, CDR1 is MGHRA and CDR2 YSYEKL. Trimming took 6 bases from V and 4 from J; bases not matched to a gene: 11. This CDR3 has 16 amino acids. The CDR3 DNA reads TGCGCCAGCAGTAATCCTGGACTAGCAGCTTACAATGAGCAGTTCTTC. Its translation: CASSNPGLAAYNEQFF.

DNA of the CDR3: TGTGCCAGCAGTCCCACGGGAGGGGGCAGAGGCTACACCTTC. Residues: CASSPTGGGRGYTF. This chain connects TRBV12-3 or TRBV12-4 to TRBJ1-2; 7 nucleotides align to TRBD1. This CDR3 region has 14 residues. The V gene end was trimmed by 5 bases and the J gene end by 8 bases; junction bases not matched to a gene: 11.

This clonotype was counted only a few times. The V call is TRBV20-1, the J call TRBJ2-1, with 13 nucleotides matching TRBD2. V lost 0 bases, J lost 8 bases, and 16 bases stayed unmatched. The CDR3 runs to 19 residues. Germline assignment: CDR1 DFQATT and CDR2 SNEGSKA (reference sequence). The CDR3 here is CSARDGLAGEKIGPYEQFF. Written as DNA, the CDR3 is TGCAGTGCTAGAGATGGACTAGCGGGAGAAAAGATTGGTCCGTATGAGCAGTTCTTC.

Concerning this clonotype: This could be a read error, since a much larger clone is one nucleotide away. The conserved phenylalanine or tryptophan normally closing the CDR3 is absent here, so this likely arose from a read error. The CDR3 bases are TGCAGCGTTGAAGGTCGCGACAGGGTTGGGAAAGATACGCAGTATATT. Translation: CSVEGRDRVGKDTQYI. The chain has TRBV29-1 and TRBJ2-3; 7 nucleotides match TRBD1. CDR1 and CDR2 from the germline V gene are SQVTM and ANQGSEA. V dropped 1 base and J dropped 5; count of bases not matched to a gene: 12. The CDR3 loop spans 16 amino acids.

The chain uses TRBV5-6 and TRBJ1-1, with D uncertain. CDR3 size: 14 residues. V gave up 0 bases and J gave up 3 bases, with 9 bases separating them. Germline lookup yields CDR1 SGHDT and CDR2 YYEEEE. The CDR3 sequence is CASSLGPPHTEAFF. The DNA of the CDR3 is TGTGCCAGCAGCTTGGGGCCGCCACACACTGAAGCTTTCTTT.

V is TRBV20-1 and J is TRBJ1-2; 9 nucleotides line up with TRBD1. V shed 5 bases and J 3 bases; nucleotides not matched to a gene: 10. Germline CDR1 reads DFQATT; CDR2 reads SNEGSKA (reference sequence). The CDR3 totals 15 residues. The chain's CDR3 is CSAGGAGQGYYGYTF. The CDR3 nucleotides read TGCAGTGCTGGGGGGGCGGGACAGGGATACTATGGCTACACCTTC.

This clonotype appeared a few times. The chain employs TRBV5-1 and TRBJ2-3; 7 bases are shared with TRBD2. This CDR3 region has 13 residues. The ends lost 0 bases at V and 6 bases at J; junction bases unmatched: 1. Germline values: CDR1 SGHRS, CDR2 YFSETQ. The CDR3 reads CASSLELADTQYF. The CDR3 coding sequence is TGCGCCAGCAGCTTGGAACTAGCGGATACGCAGTATTTT.

There are a few counts of this clonotype. This sequence joins TRBV11-2 and TRBJ2-3; possible D gene TRBD1, 5 bases. V was shortened by 5 bases and J by 4 bases, with 16 bases between the two germline ends. Per germline, CDR1 SGHAT and CDR2 FQNNGV. The length of the CDR3 is 15 residues. CDR3 DNA sequence: TGTGCCAGCAGCGCCCTTTTAGTAGGGGCAGATACGCAGTATTTT. It is translated as CASSALLVGADTQYF.

This clonotype was recorded at least ten times. The chain employs TRBV5-1 and TRBJ2-3; D is uncertain. The germline V gene has CDR1 SGHRS and CDR2 YFSETQ. The CDR3 sequence is 14 residues long. The V and J ends lost 7 bases and 2 bases respectively, with 14 bases between them. CDR3 protein: CASRRILATDTQYF. The CDR3 DNA reads TGCGCCAGCCGAAGAATCCTCGCCACAGATACGCAGTATTTT.

The table lists this clonotype with a few counts. The chain couples TRBV4-2 to TRBJ1-4; D is ambiguous. The CDR3 loop spans 16 amino acids. V was shortened by 3 bases and J by 8 bases, with 19 bases between the two germline ends. Germline lookup yields CDR1 LGHNA and CDR2 YNFKEQ. In DNA, the CDR3 is TGTGCCAGCAGCCATCCCCGGCCCCGAGAGGGAGAAAAACTGTTTTTT. It encodes CASSHPRPREGEKLFF.

This chain joins TRBV24-1 and TRBJ2-7; perhaps TRBD1 as D (6 bases). This CDR3 is built from 12 residues. The V gene's germline CDR1 is KGHDR and CDR2 SFDVKD. The V and J ends lost 3 bases and 5 bases respectively, with 7 bases between them. CDR3 nucleotides: TGTGCCACCAGTGATCGGGACAACGAGCAGTACTTC. This codes for CATSDRDNEQYF.

This clonotype was counted a few times. The CDR3, as DNA: TGCAGTGCTAGTAGGGGCAACTATGGCTACACCTTC. Protein product: CSASRGNYGYTF. The rearrangement joins TRBV20-1 to TRBJ1-2, with D possibly matching TRBD1 (5 bases). The germline V and J ends were trimmed by 3 bases and 2 bases, with 7 bases remaining between them. Germline V gene lookup returns CDR1 DFQATT and CDR2 SNEGSKA (reference sequence). The CDR3 spans 12 residues.

This rearrangement joins TRBV7-9 to TRBJ2-2; D is perhaps TRBD1 (6 bases). V lost 4 bases to trimming and J lost 4 bases, with 16 bases between them. The V gene's germline CDR1 is SEHNR and CDR2 FQNEAQ (reference sequence). CDR3 length: 16 amino acids. CDR3 DNA sequence: TGTGCCAGCAGCTCCCTCACAGGGTACATCACCGGGGAGCTGTTTTTT. Translation gives CASSSLTGYITGELFF. The full variable domain, with the rest looked up from reference TRBV7-9 and TRBJ2-2, is DTGVSQNPRHKITKRGQNVTFRCDPISEHNRLYWYRQTLGQGPEFLTYFQNEAQLEKSRLLSDRFSAERPKGSFSTLEIQRTEQGDSAMYLCASSSLTGYITGELFFGEGSRLTVL.

This sequence joins TRBV10-3 and TRBJ2-7, with a tentative D call TRBD1 (5 bases). Between the trimmed V and J ends, which lost 6 bases and 2 bases, there was a span of 14 bases. CDR1 is ENHRY, CDR2 SYGVKD, per germline. The CDR3 is 14 amino acids. The CDR3 coding sequence is TGTGCCATCAGGGACATTCGGTTCCCCTACGAGCAGTACTTC. Its translation is CAIRDIRFPYEQYF.